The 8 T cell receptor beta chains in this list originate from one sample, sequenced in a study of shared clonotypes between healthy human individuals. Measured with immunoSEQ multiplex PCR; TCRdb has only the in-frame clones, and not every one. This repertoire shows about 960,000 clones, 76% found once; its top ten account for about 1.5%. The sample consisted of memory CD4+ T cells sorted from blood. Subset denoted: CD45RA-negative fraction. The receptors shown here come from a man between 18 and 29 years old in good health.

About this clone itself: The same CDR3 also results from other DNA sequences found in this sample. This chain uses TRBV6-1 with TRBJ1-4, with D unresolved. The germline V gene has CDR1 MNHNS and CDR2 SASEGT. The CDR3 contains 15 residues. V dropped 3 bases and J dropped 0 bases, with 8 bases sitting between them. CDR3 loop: CASSEGGATNEKLFF. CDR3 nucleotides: TGTGCCAGCAGTGAGGGCGGAGCAACTAATGAAAAACTGTTTTTT.

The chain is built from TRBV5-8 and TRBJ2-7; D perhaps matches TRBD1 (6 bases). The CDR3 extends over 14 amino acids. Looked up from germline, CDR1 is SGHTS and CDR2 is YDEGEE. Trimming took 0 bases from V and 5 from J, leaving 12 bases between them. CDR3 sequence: CASSLAGVSHEQYF. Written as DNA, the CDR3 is TGTGCCAGCAGCTTGGCAGGGGTGTCCCACGAGCAGTACTTC.

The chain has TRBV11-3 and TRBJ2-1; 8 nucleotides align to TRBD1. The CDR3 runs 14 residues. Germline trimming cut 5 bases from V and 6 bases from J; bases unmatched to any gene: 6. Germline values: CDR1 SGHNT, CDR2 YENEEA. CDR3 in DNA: TGTGCCAGCAGCCCGGGACAGGCCTCCAATGAGCAGTTCTTC. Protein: CASSPGQASNEQFF.

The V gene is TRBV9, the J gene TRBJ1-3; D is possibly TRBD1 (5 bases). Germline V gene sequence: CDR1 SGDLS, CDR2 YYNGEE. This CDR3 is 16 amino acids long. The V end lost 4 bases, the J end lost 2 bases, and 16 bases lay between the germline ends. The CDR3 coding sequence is TGTGCCAGCAGCCCCTTGTTGGGGGGGACTGGAAACACCATATATTTT. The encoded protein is CASSPLLGGTGNTIYF.

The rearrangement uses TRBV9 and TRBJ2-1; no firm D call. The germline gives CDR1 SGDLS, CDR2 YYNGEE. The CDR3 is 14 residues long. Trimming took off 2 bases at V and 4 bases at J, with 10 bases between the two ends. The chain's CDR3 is CASSVSEEYNEQFF. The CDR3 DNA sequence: TGTGCCAGCAGCGTCTCGGAAGAATACAATGAGCAGTTCTTC.

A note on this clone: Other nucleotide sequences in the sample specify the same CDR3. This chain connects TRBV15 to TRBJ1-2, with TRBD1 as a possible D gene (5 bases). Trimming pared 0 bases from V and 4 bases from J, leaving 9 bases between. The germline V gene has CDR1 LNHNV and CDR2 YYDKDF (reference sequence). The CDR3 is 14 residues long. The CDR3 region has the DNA TGTGCCACCAGCAGAGATCGGGGGAGCTATGGCTACACCTTC. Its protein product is CATSRDRGSYGYTF.

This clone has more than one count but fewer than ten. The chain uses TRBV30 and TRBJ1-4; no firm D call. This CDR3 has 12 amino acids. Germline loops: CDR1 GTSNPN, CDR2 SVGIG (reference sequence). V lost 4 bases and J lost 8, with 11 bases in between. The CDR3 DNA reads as TGTGCCTGGACGAGTGGAGGAGAAAAACTGTTTTTT. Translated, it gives CAWTSGGEKLFF.

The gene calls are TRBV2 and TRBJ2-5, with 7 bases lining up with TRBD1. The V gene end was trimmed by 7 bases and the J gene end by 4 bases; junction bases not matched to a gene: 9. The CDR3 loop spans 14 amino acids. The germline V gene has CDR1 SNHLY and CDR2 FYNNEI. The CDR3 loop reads CASTRGRGIETQYF. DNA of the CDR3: TGTGCCAGCACGAGGGGCAGGGGGATAGAGACCCAGTACTTC.